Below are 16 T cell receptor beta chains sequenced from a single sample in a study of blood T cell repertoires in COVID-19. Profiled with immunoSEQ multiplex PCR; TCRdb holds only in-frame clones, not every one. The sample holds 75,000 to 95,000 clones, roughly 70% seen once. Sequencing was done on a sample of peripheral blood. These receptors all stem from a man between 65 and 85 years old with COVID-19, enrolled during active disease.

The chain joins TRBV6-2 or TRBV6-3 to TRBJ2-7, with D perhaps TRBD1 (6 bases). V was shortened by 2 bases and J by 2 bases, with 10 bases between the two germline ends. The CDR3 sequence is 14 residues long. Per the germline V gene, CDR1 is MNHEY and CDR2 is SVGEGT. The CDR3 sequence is CASSYLGQTYEQYF. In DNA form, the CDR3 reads TGTGCCAGCAGTTACCTCGGACAGACCTACGAGCAGTACTTC.

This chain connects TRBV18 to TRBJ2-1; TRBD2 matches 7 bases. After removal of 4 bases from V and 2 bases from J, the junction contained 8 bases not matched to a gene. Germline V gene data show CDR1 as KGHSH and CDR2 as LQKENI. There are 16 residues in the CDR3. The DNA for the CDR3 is TGTGCCAGCTCACTTACCCCAAGCGGGACCTACAATGAGCAGTTCTTC. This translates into CASSLTPSGTYNEQFF. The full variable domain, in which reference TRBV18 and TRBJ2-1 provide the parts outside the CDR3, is NAGVMQNPRHLVRRRGQEARLRCSPMKGHSHVYWYRQLPEEGLKFMVYLQKENIIDESGMPKERFSAEFPKEGPSILRIQQVVRGDSAAYFCASSLTPSGTYNEQFFGPGTRLTVL.

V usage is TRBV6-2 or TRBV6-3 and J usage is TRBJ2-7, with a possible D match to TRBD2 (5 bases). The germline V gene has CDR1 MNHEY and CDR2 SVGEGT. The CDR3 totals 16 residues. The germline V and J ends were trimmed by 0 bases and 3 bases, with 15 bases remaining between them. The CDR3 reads CASSYSTGKPIYEQYF. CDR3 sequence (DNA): TGTGCCAGCAGTTACTCGACGGGGAAACCGATCTACGAGCAGTACTTC.

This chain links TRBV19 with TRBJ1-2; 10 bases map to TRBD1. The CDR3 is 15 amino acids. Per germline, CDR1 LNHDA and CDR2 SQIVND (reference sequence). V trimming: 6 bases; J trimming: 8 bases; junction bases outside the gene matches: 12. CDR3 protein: CASRLQPGQGSGYTF. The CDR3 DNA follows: TGTGCCAGTAGGTTACAACCGGGACAGGGGTCCGGCTACACCTTC.

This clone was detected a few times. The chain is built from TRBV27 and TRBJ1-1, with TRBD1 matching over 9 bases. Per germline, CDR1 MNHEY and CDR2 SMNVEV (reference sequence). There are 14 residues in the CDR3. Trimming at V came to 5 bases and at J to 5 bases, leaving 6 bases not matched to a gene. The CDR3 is CASSPGTGRTEAFF. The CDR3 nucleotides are TGTGCCAGCAGTCCCGGGACAGGGAGAACTGAAGCTTTCTTT.

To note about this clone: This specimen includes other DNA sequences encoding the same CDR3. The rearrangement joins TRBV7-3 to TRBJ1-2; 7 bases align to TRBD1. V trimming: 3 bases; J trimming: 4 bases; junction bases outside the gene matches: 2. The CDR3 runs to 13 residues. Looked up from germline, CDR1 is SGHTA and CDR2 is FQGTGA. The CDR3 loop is CASSFGTVYGYTF. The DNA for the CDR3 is TGTGCCAGCAGCTTCGGGACAGTCTATGGCTACACCTTC.

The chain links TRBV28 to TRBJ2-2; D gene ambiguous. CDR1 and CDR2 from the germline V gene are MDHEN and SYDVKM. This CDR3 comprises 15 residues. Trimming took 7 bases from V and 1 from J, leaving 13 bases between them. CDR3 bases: TGTGCCAGCAAACTCTCTGGCGGGAACACCGGGGAGCTGTTTTTT. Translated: CASKLSGGNTGELFF.

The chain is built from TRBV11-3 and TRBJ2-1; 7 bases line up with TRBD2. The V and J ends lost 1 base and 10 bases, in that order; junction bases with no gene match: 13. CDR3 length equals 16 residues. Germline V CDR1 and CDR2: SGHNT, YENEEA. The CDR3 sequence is CASSLGGTGGRPEQFF. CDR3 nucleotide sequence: TGTGCCAGCAGCTTAGGAGGGACTGGCGGGAGACCAGAGCAGTTCTTC.

CDR3 sequence reads: CASSLSGAYGYTF. CDR3 in DNA: TGTGCCAGCAGTTTATCTGGAGCTTATGGCTACACCTTC. The chain is built from TRBV28 and TRBJ1-2; D remains ambiguous. The CDR3 loop spans 13 amino acids. Germline loops: CDR1 MDHEN, CDR2 SYDVKM. The ends were cut back, 1 base at V and 5 bases at J, with 8 bases in the middle.

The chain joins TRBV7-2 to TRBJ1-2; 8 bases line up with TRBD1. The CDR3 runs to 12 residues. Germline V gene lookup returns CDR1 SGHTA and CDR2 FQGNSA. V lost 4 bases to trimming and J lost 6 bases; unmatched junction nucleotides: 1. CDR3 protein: CASSSTGDGYTF. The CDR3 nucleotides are TGTGCCAGCAGCTCGACAGGGGATGGCTACACCTTC.

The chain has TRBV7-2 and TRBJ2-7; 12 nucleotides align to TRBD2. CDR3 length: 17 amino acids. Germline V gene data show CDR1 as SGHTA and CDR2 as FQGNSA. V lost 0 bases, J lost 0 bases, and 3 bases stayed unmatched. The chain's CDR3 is CASSLALAGGSSYEQYF. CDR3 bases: TGTGCCAGCAGCTTAGCACTAGCGGGAGGCTCCTCCTACGAGCAGTACTTC.

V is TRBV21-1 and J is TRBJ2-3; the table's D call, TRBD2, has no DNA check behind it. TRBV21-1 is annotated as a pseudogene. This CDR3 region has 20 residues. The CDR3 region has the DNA TGTGCCAGCAGCAAAGTGGGCCGGCGGGAGGGCTCCACTAGCACAGATACGCAGTATTTT. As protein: CASSKVGRREGSTSTDTQYF.

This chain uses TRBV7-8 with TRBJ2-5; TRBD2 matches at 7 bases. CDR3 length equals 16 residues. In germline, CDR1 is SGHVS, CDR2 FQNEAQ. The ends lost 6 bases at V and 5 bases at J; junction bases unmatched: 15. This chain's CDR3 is CASSSKGLSSVETQYF. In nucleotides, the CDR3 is TGTGCCAGCAGTTCAAAGGGACTATCCTCTGTGGAGACCCAGTACTTC.

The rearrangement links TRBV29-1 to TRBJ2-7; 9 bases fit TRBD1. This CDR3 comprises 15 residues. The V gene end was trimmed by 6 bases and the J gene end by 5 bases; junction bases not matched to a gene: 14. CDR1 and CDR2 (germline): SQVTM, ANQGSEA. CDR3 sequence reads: CSVRPGTGNFDEQYF. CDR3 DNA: TGCAGCGTCAGACCCGGGACAGGGAATTTCGACGAGCAGTACTTC.

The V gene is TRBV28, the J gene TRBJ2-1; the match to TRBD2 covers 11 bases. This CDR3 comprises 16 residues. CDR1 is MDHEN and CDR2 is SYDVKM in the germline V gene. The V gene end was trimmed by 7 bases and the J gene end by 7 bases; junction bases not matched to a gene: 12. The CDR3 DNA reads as TGTGCCAGCACCGGACTAGCGGGTCATAGCGGGAATGAGCAGTTCTTC. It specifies CASTGLAGHSGNEQFF.

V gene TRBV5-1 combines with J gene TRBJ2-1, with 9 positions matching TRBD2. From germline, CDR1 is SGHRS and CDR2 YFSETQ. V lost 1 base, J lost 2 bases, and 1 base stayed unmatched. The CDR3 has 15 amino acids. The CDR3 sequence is CASSLTSGPYNEQFF. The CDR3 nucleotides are TGCGCCAGCAGCTTGACTAGCGGGCCCTACAATGAGCAGTTCTTC.